This TCR beta chain was sequenced during a study of blood T cell repertoires in COVID-19 (dated by TCRdb to the early 2020s). Describing the broader study: The collaborator samples originated in the United States, Italy and Spain and spanned the acute and convalescent phases of COVID-19. The prospective study material was composed of cDNA or gDNA derived from T cells, B-cell-depleted T cells, or PBMCs. Subjects who had been exposed to COVID-19, were actively infected with it, or had recovered from it provided the deeply sampled blood TCRbeta repertoires that made up the dataset. A freely available public database, intended as a resource for researchers studying the immune response to SARS-CoV-2, is where the repertoires were released. The samples were drawn from the first 160 participants of the ongoing ImmuneRACE study and from about 1,200 subjects provided by 6 global collaborators. Nearly every sample came with metadata listing a de-identified subject ID, COVID-19 status, age in years and sex. Where HLA class I and class II types were available, the types were taken from metadata supplied by the sample provider, not from assay-based typing. The paper as a whole reports these results and caveats: Clinical and demographic metadata were provided uncurated, with the amount varying by source and participant.

As for this clone: No antigen is known for it. Base qualities are not at hand, and no much larger clone is one base apart.

V and J are trimmed by 8 bases and 3 bases, and the gene matches miss 9 bases of the junction. Looking up the germline V gene (reference sequence) yields CDR1 MNHNY and CDR2 SVGAGI. Spanning cysteine to phenylalanine, the CDR3 consists of 14 amino acids. Just the 42-base CDR3 DNA is kept, in frame starting at base 1. Samples from volunteer blood donors who had recovered from COVID-19 were contributed by a second Seattle source. The collaborating institutions used their own protocols to collect whole blood in K2EDTA tubes. For TCRbeta analysis, collaborator samples were shipped as frozen whole blood, as isolated PBMCs, or as DNA extracted from either sample type. The immunoSEQ Assay, a bias-controlled multiplex PCR, was used to amplify TCRbeta CDR3 regions from genomic DNA. The authors' analysis ran thus. The number of nucleated cells in each sample was estimated from the amplification of reference gene primers within the assay. To quantify the absolute abundance of each unique TCRbeta CDR3 rearrangement, sequence reads were collapsed and filtered. Productive Simpson clonality was computed per sample as the square root of Simpson's diversity index over productive rearrangements. The table was pulled from immuneACCESS by TCRdb, which kept in-frame rearrangements only. Such tables lose some clones; where checked, under half of the loss comes from unresolved V genes, and the rest has no known cause. V and J calls and clone size follow that table, whereas D and trimming were derived from the DNA. The sample table contains hundreds of thousands of clones; only one count was recorded for about four fifths of them. Approximately 9% of the sample comes from the top ten.

The sequenced sample consisted of peripheral blood. The receptor chain draws on TRBV6-6 and TRBJ1-2, with 7 central nucleotides matching TRBD1. This receptor was identified in a woman aged 45 to 65 who had recovered from COVID-19. The nucleotides read TGTGCCAGCGCGTCGGGGCAGGGGGACTATGGCTACACCTTC. It translates to CASASGQGDYGYTF.